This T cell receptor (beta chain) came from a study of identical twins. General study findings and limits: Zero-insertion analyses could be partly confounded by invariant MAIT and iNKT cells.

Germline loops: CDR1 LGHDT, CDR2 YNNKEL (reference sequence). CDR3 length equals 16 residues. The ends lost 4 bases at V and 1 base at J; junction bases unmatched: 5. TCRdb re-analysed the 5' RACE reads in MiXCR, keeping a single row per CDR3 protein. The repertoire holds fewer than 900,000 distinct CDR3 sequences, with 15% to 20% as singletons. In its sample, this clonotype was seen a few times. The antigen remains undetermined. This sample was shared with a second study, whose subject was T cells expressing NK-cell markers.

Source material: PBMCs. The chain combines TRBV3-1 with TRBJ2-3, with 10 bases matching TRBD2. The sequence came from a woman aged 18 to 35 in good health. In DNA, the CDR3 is TGTGCCAGCAGCCCCAATAGCGGGAGGCGCACAGATACGCAGTATTTT. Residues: CASSPNSGRRTDTQYF.